The rows below give T cell receptor beta chains drawn from one sample of a study of Graves' ophthalmopathy and Graves' hyperthyroidism. TCRdb independently ran MiXCR on the multiplex PCR reads; one entry per CDR3 protein. The table has over a million distinct CDR3 sequences, approximately 35% seen once. Sequencing was done on a sample of peripheral blood or thyroid tissue (not recorded which). The receptors were sampled from an adult man with Graves' hyperthyroidism. Each CDR3 is given with its conserved first and last residue.

J: TRBJ2-7; V: TRBV4-1; CDR3: CASSQEGLPSCEQYF
J: TRBJ1-5; V: TRBV11-2; CDR3: CASSSEGGNQPQHF
J: TRBJ2-7; V: TRBV25-1; CDR3: CTSSLDSSYEQYF
J: TRBJ1-6; V: TRBV9; CDR3: CASSTRTGMGSPLHF
J: TRBJ1-1; V: TRBV7-3; CDR3: CASSLSRGNTEALF
J: TRBJ1-5; V: TRBV12-3/TRBV12-4; CDR3: CASSLVGHNQPQHF
J: TRBJ1-1; V: TRBV7-2; CDR3: CAEQLSRGRTFF
J: TRBJ2-6; V: TRBV11-3; CDR3: CASSLSFLSSGANVLTF
J: TRBJ1-3; V: TRBV29-1; CDR3: CSVYGGKGYGYTIYF
J: TRBJ1-2; V: TRBV15; CDR3: CATSRGGGIGYGYTF
J: TRBJ1-2; V: TRBV9; CDR3: CASSVEDRGMLGYTF
J: TRBJ2-7; V: TRBV5-1; CDR3: CASSLVPGLADSSYEQYF
J: TRBJ2-2; V: TRBV5-1; CDR3: CASSNPRGNTGELFF
J: TRBJ2-7; V: TRBV6-5; CDR3: CASMLARSSYEQYF
J: TRBJ2-5; V: TRBV7-2; CDR3: CASERGQTQYF
J: TRBJ1-1; V: TRBV2; CDR3: CASRDLKVGQGSGEAFF
J: TRBJ2-5; V: TRBV28; CDR3: CASSPSETGGETQYF
J: TRBJ2-7; V: TRBV5-4; CDR3: CASSSRSLDSDEQYF
J: TRBJ1-4; V: TRBV7-9; CDR3: CASSFPLGGLTGELEKLFF
J: TRBJ2-2; V: TRBV20-1; CDR3: CSARPSMNTGELFF
J: TRBJ1-4; V: TRBV12-3/TRBV12-4; CDR3: CASRRTGGARGEKLFF
J: TRBJ1-4; V: TRBV7-2; CDR3: CASSFGQGFEKLFF
J: TRBJ2-6; V: TRBV3-1; CDR3: CASSQRLAGYSGANVLTF
J: TRBJ2-7; V: TRBV11-2; CDR3: CASSLTGAVAEQYF
J: TRBJ1-2; V: TRBV7-9; CDR3: CASSLAGGRSHSYGYTF
J: TRBJ2-7; V: TRBV2; CDR3: CASRADRGFYEQYF
J: TRBJ1-2; V: TRBV7-2; CDR3: CASSLSGQGSGYTF
J: TRBJ1-2; V: TRBV10-3; CDR3: CAISIQGAGGHGYTF
J: TRBJ1-6; V: TRBV9; CDR3: CASSVRSAGSPLHF
J: TRBJ1-6; V: TRBV7-6; CDR3: CASSLAGQGASSPLHF
J: TRBJ1-3; V: TRBV29-1; CDR3: CSVEHRGLSGNTIYF
J: TRBJ1-3; V: TRBV29-1; CDR3: CSLGGGSGNTIYF
J: TRBJ1-5; V: TRBV6-2/TRBV6-3; CDR3: CASSYSGENQPQHF
J: TRBJ1-2; V: TRBV20-1; CDR3: CSGGRDIPGYTF
J: TRBJ1-4; V: TRBV29-1; CDR3: CSVGGTGNNEKLFF
J: TRBJ1-2; V: TRBV29-1; CDR3: CSTQGGASYGYTF
J: TRBJ2-7; V: TRBV5-1; CDR3: CASSLEQGRDEQYF
J: TRBJ1-2; V: TRBV6-5; CDR3: CASSSQGLDRIRGYTF
J: TRBJ1-5; V: TRBV15; CDR3: CATSSYWGQVNQPQHF
J: TRBJ1-1; V: TRBV12-3/TRBV12-4; CDR3: CASGLLGTEAFF
J: TRBJ2-5; V: TRBV3-1; CDR3: CASSQAVAQQETQYF
J: TRBJ1-1; V: TRBV10-3; CDR3: CAISVSGSSYEQYFGPGTEAFF
J: TRBJ2-7; V: TRBV4-3; CDR3: CASSQGGLYEQYF
J: TRBJ2-2; V: TRBV24-1; CDR3: CATSDPPRYDRAGELFF
J: TRBJ1-6; V: TRBV9; CDR3: CASSFSGTGNDSPLHF
J: TRBJ2-7; V: TRBV20-1; CDR3: CSAHESEGMAYEQYF
J: TRBJ1-2; V: TRBV29-1; CDR3: CSVEDLETGGSSNYGYTF
J: TRBJ2-5; V: TRBV6-5; CDR3: CASSYAGLAGGQETQYF
J: TRBJ2-7; V: TRBV19; CDR3: CASSPLPVGTYEQYF
J: TRBJ1-1; V: TRBV6-5; CDR3: CASRGYRGTEAFF
J: TRBJ2-7; V: TRBV19; CDR3: CASSPQGFGPYEQYF
J: TRBJ1-2; V: TRBV10-2; CDR3: CATADSQNYGYTF
J: TRBJ2-7; V: TRBV25-1; CDR3: CASSSLAGLTYEQYF
J: TRBJ1-1; V: TRBV5-1; CDR3: CASSPVGTLNTEAFF
J: TRBJ1-1; V: TRBV14; CDR3: CASSQVGGGESEAFF
J: TRBJ1-6; V: TRBV20-1; CDR3: CSARGTVNSPLHF
J: TRBJ1-6; V: TRBV3-1; CDR3: CASSQGQEGGRRNSPLHF
J: TRBJ1-1; V: TRBV20-1; CDR3: CSAKGQGENTEAFF